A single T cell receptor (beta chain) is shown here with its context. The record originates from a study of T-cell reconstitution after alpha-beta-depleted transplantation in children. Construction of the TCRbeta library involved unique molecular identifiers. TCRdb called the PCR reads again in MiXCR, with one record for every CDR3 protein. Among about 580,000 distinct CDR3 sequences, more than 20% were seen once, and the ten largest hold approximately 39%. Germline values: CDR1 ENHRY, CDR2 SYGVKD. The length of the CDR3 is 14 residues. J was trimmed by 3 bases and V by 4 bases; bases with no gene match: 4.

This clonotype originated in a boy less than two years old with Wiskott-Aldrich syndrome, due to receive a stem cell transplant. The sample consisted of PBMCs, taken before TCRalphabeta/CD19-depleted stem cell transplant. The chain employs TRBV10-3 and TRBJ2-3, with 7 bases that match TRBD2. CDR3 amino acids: CAISVRAGTDTQYF. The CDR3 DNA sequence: TGTGCCATCAGTGTCCGAGCGGGGACAGATACGCAGTATTTT.